This entry describes one T cell receptor beta chain. The CDR3 end is not reached by the read, which stops 3 residues before it; the germline J gene fills it in. HPV was found by MY09/MY11 PCR and dot-blot genotyping. This CDR3 is 14 amino acids long. CDR1 is SGHAT, CDR2 FQNNGV, per germline. Trimming pared 4 bases from V and 0 bases from J, leaving 8 bases between. This sample is drawn from a study of T cells in women clearing cervical HPV infection. Study background: Case blood was drawn when the lesion was first found; control blood after infection became undetectable.

Sequenced by immunoSEQ multiplex PCR; TCRdb stores in-frame clones only, minus some. Found here are 35,000 to 50,000 clones; the top ten clones hold 7.6%. Sequencing was performed on blood buffy coat. The V gene is TRBV11-2, the J gene TRBJ2-3, with a possible D match to TRBD1 (5 bases). This receptor was taken from a woman between 18 and 70 years old with a cervical HPV16 infection that either progressed to CIN3+ or cleared (not recorded which). CDR3 protein: CASSSPGSTDTQYF. Incomplete CDR3 DNA: TGTGCCAGCAGCTCCCCAGGGAGCACAGATACG. Full variable domain (rest looked up from reference TRBV11-2 and TRBJ2-3): EAGVAQSPRYKIIEKRQSVAFWCNPISGHATLYWYQQILGQGPKLLIQFQNNGVVDDSQLPKDRFSAERLKGVDSTLKIQPAKLEDSAVYLCASSSPGSTDTQYFGPGTRLTVL.